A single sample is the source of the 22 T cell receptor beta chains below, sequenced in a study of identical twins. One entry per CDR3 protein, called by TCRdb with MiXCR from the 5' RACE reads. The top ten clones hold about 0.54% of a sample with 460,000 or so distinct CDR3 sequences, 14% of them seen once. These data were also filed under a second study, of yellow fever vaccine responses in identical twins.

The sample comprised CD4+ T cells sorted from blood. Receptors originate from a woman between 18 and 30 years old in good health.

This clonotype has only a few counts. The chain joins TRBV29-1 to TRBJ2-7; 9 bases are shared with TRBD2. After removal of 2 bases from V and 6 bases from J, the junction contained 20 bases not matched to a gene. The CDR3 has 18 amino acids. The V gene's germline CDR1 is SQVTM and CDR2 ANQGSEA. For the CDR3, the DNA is TGCAGCGTTGAATCCCCCGGGCGGGGGGGCCGCATTTCTGGCGAGCAGTACTTC. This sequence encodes CSVESPGRGGRISGEQYF.

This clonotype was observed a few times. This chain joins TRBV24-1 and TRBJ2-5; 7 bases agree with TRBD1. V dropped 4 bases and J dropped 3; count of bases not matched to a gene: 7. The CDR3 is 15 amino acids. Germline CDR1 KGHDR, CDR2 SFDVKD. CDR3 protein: CATSDSGQRKETQYF. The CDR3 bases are TGTGCCACCAGTGACTCGGGACAGAGAAAAGAGACCCAGTACTTC.

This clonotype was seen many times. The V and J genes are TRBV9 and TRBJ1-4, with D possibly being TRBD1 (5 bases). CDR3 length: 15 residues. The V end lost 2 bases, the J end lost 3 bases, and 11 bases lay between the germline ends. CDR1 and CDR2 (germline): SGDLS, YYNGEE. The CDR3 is CASSVEGLANEKLFF. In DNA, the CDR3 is TGTGCCAGCAGCGTTGAGGGACTAGCTAATGAAAAACTGTTTTTT.

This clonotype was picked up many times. CDR3 loop: CASSLALIGGTGQVYEQYF. As DNA, the CDR3 is TGCGCCAGCAGCTTGGCCCTGATAGGTGGGACAGGCCAAGTCTACGAGCAGTACTTC. V is TRBV5-1 and J is TRBJ2-7; 8 bases are a match to TRBD1. Germline lookup yields CDR1 SGHRS and CDR2 YFSETQ. Trimming cost V 0 bases and J 3 bases; bases outside gene matches: 17. The CDR3 is 19 amino acids.

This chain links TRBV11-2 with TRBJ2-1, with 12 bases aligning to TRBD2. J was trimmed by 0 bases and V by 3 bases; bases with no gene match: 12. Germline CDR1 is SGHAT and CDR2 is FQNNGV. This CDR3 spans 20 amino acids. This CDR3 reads CASSFRLAGVSFRSYNEQFF. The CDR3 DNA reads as TGTGCCAGCAGCTTTCGACTAGCGGGGGTCTCCTTCCGCTCCTACAATGAGCAGTTCTTC.

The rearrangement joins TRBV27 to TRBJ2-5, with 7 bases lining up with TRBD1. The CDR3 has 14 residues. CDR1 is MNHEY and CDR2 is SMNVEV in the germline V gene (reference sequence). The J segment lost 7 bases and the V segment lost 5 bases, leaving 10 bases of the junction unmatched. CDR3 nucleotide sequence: TGTGCCAGCAGTCCATACAGGGGTGAGGGGACCCAGTACTTC. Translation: CASSPYRGEGTQYF.

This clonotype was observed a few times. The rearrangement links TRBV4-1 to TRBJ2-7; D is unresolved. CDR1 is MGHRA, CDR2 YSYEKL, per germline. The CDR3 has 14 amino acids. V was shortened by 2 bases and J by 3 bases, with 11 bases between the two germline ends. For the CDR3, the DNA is TGCGCCAGCAGCCAAAGAGATGAGAACTACGAGCAGTACTTC. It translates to CASSQRDENYEQYF.

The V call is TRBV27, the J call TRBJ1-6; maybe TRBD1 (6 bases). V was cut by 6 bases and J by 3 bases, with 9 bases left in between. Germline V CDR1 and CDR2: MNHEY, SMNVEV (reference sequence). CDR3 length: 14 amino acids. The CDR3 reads CASRPDSYNSPLHF. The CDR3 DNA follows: TGTGCCAGCAGGCCGGACAGCTATAATTCACCCCTCCACTTT.

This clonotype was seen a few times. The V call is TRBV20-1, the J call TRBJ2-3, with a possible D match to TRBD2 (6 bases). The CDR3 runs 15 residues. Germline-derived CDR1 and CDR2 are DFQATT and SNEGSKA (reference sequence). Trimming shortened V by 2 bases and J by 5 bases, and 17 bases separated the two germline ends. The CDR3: CSARSFGGAGDTQYF. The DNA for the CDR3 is TGCAGTGCTAGAAGCTTTGGAGGGGCCGGAGATACGCAGTATTTT.

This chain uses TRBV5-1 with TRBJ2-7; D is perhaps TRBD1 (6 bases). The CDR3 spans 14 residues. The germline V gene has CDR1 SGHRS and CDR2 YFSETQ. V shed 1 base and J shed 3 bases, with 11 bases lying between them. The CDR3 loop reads CASSLRTENYEQYF. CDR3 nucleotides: TGCGCCAGCAGCTTGAGGACAGAAAACTACGAGCAGTACTTC.

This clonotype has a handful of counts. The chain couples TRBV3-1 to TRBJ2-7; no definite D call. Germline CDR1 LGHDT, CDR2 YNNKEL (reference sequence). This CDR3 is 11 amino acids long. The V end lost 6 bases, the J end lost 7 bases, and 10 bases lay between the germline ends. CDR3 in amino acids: CASRQMGEQYF. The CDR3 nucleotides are TGTGCCAGCAGGCAGATGGGGGAGCAGTACTTC.

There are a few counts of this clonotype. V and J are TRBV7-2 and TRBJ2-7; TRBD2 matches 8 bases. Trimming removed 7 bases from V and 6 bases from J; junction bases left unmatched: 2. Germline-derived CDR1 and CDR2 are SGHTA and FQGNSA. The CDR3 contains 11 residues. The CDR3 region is CASTTSGEQYF. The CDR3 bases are TGTGCCAGCACCACTAGCGGCGAGCAGTACTTC.

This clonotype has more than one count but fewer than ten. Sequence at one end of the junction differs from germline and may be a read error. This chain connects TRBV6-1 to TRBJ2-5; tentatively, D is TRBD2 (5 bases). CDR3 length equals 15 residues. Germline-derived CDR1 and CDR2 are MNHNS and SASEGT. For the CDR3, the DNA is TGTGCCAGCAGTGAAGGCGGACTGCCCCAACAGACCCAGTACTTC. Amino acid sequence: CASSEGGLPQQTQYF.

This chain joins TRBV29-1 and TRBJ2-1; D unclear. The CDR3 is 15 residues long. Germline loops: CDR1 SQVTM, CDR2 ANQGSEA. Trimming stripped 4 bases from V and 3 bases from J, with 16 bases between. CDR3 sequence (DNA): TGCAGCGTTGTACCAGAAGGAACCTTCTACAATGAGCAGTTCTTC. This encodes CSVVPEGTFYNEQFF.

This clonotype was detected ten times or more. The CDR3 region is CASARGYQETQYF. The CDR3 DNA is TGTGCCAGCGCGCGTGGGTACCAAGAGACCCAGTACTTC. This rearrangement joins TRBV6-1 to TRBJ2-5, with D unresolved. Trimming pared 8 bases from V and 0 bases from J, leaving 10 bases between. The germline V gene encodes CDR1 MNHNS and CDR2 SASEGT. This CDR3 is 13 amino acids long.

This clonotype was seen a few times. CDR3 in amino acids: CASTPRGGSGANVLTF. The DNA for the CDR3 is TGTGCCAGCACGCCTCGAGGAGGGTCTGGGGCCAACGTCCTGACTTTC. The chain has TRBV9 and TRBJ2-6; D possibly corresponds to TRBD2 (6 bases). The CDR3 runs to 16 residues. With 6 bases removed from V and 1 base from J, the gap between germline ends came to 14 bases. In germline, CDR1 is SGDLS, CDR2 YYNGEE.

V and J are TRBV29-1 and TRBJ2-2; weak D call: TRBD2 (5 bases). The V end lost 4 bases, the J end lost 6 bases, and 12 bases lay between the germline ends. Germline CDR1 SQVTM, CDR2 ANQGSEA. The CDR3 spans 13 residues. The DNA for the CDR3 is TGCAGCGTTGTCCTAGCCGGGCCCGGGGAGCTGTTTTTT. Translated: CSVVLAGPGELFF.

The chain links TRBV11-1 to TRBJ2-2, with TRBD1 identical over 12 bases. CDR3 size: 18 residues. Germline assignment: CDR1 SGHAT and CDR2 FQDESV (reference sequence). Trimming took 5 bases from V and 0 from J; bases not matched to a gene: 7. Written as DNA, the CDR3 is TGTGCCAGCAGCCTACGGGACAGGGGGCTCCCGAACACCGGGGAGCTGTTTTTT. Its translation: CASSLRDRGLPNTGELFF.

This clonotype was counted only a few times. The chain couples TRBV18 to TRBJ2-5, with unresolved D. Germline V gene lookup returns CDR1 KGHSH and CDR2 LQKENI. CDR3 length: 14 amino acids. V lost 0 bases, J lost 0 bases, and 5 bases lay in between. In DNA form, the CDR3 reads TGTGCCAGCTCACCACCGTGGGACCAAGAGACCCAGTACTTC. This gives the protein CASSPPWDQETQYF.

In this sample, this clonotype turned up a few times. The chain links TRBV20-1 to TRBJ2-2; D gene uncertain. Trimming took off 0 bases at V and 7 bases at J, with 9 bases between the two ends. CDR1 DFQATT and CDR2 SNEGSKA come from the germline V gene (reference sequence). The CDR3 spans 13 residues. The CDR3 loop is CSARDLRSGELFF. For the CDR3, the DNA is TGCAGTGCTAGAGATCTTCGTAGCGGGGAGCTGTTTTTT.

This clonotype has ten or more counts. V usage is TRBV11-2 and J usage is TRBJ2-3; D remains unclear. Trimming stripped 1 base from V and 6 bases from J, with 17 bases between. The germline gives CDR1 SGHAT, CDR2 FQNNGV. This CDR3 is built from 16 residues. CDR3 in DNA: TGTGCCAGCAGCTTAGTAACCCCAAAGTCGGCGGATACGCAGTATTTT. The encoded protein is CASSLVTPKSADTQYF.

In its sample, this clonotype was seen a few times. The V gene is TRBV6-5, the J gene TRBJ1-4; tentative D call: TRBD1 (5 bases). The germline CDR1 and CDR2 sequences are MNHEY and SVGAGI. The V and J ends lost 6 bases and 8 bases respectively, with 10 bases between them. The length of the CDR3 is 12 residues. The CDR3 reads CASRSEGEKLFF. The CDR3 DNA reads TGTGCCAGCAGATCCGAGGGGGAAAAACTGTTTTTT.